The TCR beta chain described here comes from a study of OX40 agonist ivuxolimab in advanced cancers. Study background: Patients received intravenous ivuxolimab every 2 weeks at 0.01 to 10 mg/kg.

Trimming at V came to 4 bases and at J to 4 bases, leaving 15 bases not matched to a gene. The germline V gene has CDR1 SGHTA and CDR2 FQGTGA. The CDR3 is made up of 19 amino acids. Patients were ineligible given autoimmune disease history or systemic immunosuppression. The method was immunoSEQ multiplex PCR; TCRdb's version includes in-frame clones alone and lacks a portion of them. The sample shows 50,000 or so clones, less than 90% of them seen only once. The clonotype comes from an adult with an advanced solid tumor such as melanoma, head and neck, liver or kidney cancer. The chain links TRBV7-3 to TRBJ2-7, with 14 bases lining up with TRBD2. Sequences were derived from CD4+ or CD8+ T cells sorted from blood, sampled in a trial of the OX40 agonist ivuxolimab. The CDR3: CASSSPRTSGGSTGYEQYF. The CDR3 nucleotides read TGTGCCAGCAGCTCCCCTAGGACTAGCGGGGGGAGCACAGGGTACGAGCAGTACTTC.